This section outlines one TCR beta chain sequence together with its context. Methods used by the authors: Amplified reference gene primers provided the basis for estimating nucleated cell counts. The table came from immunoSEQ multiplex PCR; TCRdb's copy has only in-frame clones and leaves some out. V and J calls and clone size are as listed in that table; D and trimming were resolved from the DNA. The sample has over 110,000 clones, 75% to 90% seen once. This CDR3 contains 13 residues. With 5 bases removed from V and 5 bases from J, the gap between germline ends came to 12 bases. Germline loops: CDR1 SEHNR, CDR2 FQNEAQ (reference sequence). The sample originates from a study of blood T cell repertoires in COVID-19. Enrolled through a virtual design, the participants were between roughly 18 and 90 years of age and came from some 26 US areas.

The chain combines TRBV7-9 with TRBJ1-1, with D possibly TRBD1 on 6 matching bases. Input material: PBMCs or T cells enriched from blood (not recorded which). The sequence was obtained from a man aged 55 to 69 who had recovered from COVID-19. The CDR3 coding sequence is TGTGCCAGCAGCACCGGACAGCTTACTGAAGCTTTCTTT. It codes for CASSTGQLTEAFF.